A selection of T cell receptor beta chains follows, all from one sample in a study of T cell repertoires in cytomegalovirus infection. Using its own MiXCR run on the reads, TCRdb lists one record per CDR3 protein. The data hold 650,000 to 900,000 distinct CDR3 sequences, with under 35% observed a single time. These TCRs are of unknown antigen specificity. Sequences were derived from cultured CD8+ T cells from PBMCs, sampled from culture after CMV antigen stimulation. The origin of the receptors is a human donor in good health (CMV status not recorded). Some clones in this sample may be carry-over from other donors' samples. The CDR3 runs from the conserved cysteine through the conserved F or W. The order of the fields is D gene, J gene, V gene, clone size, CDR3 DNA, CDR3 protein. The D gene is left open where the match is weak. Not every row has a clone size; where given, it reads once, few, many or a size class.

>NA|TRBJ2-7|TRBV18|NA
TGTGCCAGCTCACCACCCTGGGGGTCCTCCTACGAGCAGTACTTC
CASSPPWGSSYEQYF
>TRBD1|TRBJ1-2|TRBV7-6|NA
TGTGCCAGCAGCCTAGGGACAGGGGGCGCATATGGCTACACCTTC
CASSLGTGGAYGYTF
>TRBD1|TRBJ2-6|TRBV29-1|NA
TGCAGCGTTGTTGGGACAGCCAACTCTGGGGCCAACGTCCTGACTTTC
CSVVGTANSGANVLTF
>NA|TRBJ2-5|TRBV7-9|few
TGTGCCAGCAGCCGCCCCCACATGGGATACCAAGAGACCCAGTACTTC
CASSRPHMGYQETQYF
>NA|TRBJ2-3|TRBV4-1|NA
TGCGCCAGCAGCCAAGTGCTAGCAGATACGCAGTATTTT
CASSQVLADTQYF
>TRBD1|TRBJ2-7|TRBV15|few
TGTGCCACCAGCAAGGACCGGGACAGCCGGGGCTACGAGCAGTACTTC
CATSKDRDSRGYEQYF
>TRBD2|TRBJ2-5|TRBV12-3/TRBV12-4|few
TGTGCCAGCAGTTTAAGAGGGTTGGCTAGCGGGGGGTTAGGGGAGACCCAGTACTTC
CASSLRGLASGGLGETQYF
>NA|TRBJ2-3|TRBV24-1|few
TGTGCCACCAGCGGGACCGACAGGACTAGCACAGATACGCAGTATTTT
CATSGTDRTSTDTQYF
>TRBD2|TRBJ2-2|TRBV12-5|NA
TGTGCTAGTTCCTGGACTAGCGGGGGGGCGGACACCGGGGAGCTGTTTTTT
CASSWTSGGADTGELFF
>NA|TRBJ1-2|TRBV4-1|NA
TGCGCCAGCAGACAATTCGGACAGAGTAACTATGGCTACACCTTC
CASRQFGQSNYGYTF
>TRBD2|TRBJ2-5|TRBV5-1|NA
TGCGCCAGCACTTTCCTTGAGGGACTAGCGAACGAAGAGACCCAGTACTTC
CASTFLEGLANEETQYF
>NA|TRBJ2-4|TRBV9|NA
TGTGCCAGCAGCGTAGCGACGGACCAAAACATTCAGTACTTC
CASSVATDQNIQYF
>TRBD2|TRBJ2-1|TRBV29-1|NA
TGCAGCGTCACGGCTAGCGGGGGGGCAGGGAATGAGCAGTTCTTC
CSVTASGGAGNEQFF
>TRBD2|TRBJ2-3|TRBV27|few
TGTGCCAGCAGCCTCCTGGGACTAGCGGGGCCTGGGGATACGCAGTATTTT
CASSLLGLAGPGDTQYF
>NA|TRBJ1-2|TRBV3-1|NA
TGTGCCAGCAGCCAAGAGGGGAATGGCCACACCTTC
CASSQEGNGHTF
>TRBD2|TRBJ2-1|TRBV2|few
TGTGCCTCGGCCGGGACTAGTATCGCGCATGAGCAGTTCTTC
CASAGTSIAHEQFF
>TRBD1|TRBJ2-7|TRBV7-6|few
TGTGCCAGCAGCTTAGAGAACGGACAGGGGTCGTACGAGCAGTACTTC
CASSLENGQGSYEQYF
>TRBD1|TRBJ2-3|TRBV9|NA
TGTGCCAGCAGCGGACAGGGGGATACGCAGTATTTT
CASSGQGDTQYF
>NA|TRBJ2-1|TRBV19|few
TGTGCCAGTACCCCGGGACTGAACTACAATGAGCAGTTCTTC
CASTPGLNYNEQFF
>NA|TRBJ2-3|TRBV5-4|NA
TGTGCCAGCAGCCACCTTGACCCGGGCACAGATACGCAGTATTTT
CASSHLDPGTDTQYF
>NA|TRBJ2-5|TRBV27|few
TGTGCCAGCAGTTCCTTCGGTGGACTAGAGACCCAGTACTTC
CASSSFGGLETQYF
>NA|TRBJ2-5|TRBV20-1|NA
TGCAGTGCTAGAGATCCCAGGGTAGAGACCCAGTACTTC
CSARDPRVETQYF
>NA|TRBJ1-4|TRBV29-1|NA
TGCAGCGTAGTCATGACTGCAACTAATGAAAAACTGTTTTTT
CSVVMTATNEKLFF
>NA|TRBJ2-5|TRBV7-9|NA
TGTGCCAGCAGCAATACAGGGACTTACACTCAAGAGACCCAGTACTTC
CASSNTGTYTQETQYF
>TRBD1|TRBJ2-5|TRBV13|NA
TGTGCCAGCAGCTTAAACCCTTTCCCCAGGGGGCAAGAGACCCAGTACTTC
CASSLNPFPRGQETQYF
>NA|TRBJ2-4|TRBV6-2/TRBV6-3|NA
TGTGCCAGCAGTCTATACGGACGGTCCAAAAACATTCAGTACTTC
CASSLYGRSKNIQYF
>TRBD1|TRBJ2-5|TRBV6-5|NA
TGTGCCAGCAGCTCCGGGACAGGCCTATCGGAGACCCAGTACTTC
CASSSGTGLSETQYF
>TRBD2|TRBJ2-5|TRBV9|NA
TGTGCCAGCAGCGCGGGAGGGGGTCAAGAGACCCAGTACTTC
CASSAGGGQETQYF
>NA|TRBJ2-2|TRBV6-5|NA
TGTGCCAGCAGTTACTCGGGGGGTTACACCGGGGAGCTGTTTTTT
CASSYSGGYTGELFF
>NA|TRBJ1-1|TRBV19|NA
TGTGCCAGTACCGCAGGATTAGGCACTGAAGCTTTCTTT
CASTAGLGTEAFF
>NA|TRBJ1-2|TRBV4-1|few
TGCGCCAGCAGCCAAGCCTCGGGGGACTATGGCTACACCTTC
CASSQASGDYGYTF
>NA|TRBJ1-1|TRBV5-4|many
TGTGCCAGCAGCGCAACAGGGTGGACTGAAGCTTTCTTT
CASSATGWTEAFF
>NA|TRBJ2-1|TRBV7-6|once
TGTGCCAGCAGCACCATTCACCGGGACGGCCACAATGAGCAGTTCTTC
CASSTIHRDGHNEQFF
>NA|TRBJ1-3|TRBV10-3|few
TGTGCCATCAGTGATATATCCTCTGGAAACACCATATATTTT
CAISDISSGNTIYF
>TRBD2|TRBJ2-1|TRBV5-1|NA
TGCGCCAGCAGCTTGAGAGCGGGGGCGAACAATGAGCAGTTCTTC
CASSLRAGANNEQFF
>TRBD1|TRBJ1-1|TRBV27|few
TGTGCCAGCAGTCTCACCGGGACAGGTGGAACTGAAGCTTTCTTT
CASSLTGTGGTEAFF
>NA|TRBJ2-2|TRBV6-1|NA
TGTGCCAGCAGTGATCCTATAGGGCACACCGGGGAGCTGTTTTTT
CASSDPIGHTGELFF
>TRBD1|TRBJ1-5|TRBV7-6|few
TGTGCCAGCAGCAGGGACAGCGTCAATCAGCCCCAGCATTTT
CASSRDSVNQPQHF
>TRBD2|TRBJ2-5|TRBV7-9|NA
TGTGCCAGCAGCTTAGAGGCCGTGACTAGCGGCACTCAAGAGACCCAGTACTTC
CASSLEAVTSGTQETQYF
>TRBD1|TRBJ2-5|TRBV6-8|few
TGTGCCAGCAGTTACACTCACGTGGGCAGGGGGCTAGAGACCCAGTACTTC
CASSYTHVGRGLETQYF
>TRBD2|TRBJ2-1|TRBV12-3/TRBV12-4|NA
TGTGCCAGCAGTCGAACCGGGACTAGAAATGAGCAGTTCTTC
CASSRTGTRNEQFF
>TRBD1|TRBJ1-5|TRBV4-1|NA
TGCGCCAGCAGCTTGCAGGGGGTAGGAAGCAATCAGCCCCAGCATTTT
CASSLQGVGSNQPQHF
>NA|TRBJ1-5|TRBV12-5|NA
TGTGCTAGTGGGCCCGGGGCGGTAAGGCAGCCCCAGCATTTT
CASGPGAVRQPQHF
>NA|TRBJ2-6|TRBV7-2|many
TGTGCCAGCAGCTTAGAAGGGACCGGGGCCAACGTCCTGACTTTC
CASSLEGTGANVLTF
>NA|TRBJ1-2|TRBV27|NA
TGTGCCAGCAGTTTGGGACCCGGGCTCGGGGACTACACCTTC
CASSLGPGLGDYTF
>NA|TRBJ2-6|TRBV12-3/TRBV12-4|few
TGTGCCACCCGACACGGGTTTGAGTCCTCTGGGGCCAACGTCCTGACTTTC
CATRHGFESSGANVLTF
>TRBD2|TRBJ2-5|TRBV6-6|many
TGTGCCAGCAGTCGCCTAGCGGGGCAAGAGACCCAGTACTTC
CASSRLAGQETQYF
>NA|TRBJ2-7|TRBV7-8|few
TGTGCCAGCAGCTTACGGGGCACCTACGAGCAGTACTTC
CASSLRGTYEQYF
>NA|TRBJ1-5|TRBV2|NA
TGTGCCAGCAGTGAACTGTGGGGGAGCAATCAGCCCCAGCATTTT
CASSELWGSNQPQHF
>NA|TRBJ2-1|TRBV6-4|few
TGTGCCAGCAGTGACTCGGAAGCGGAGGAGCAGTTCTTC
CASSDSEAEEQFF
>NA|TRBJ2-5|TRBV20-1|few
TGCAGTGCTGTACAAGAGACCCAGTACTTC
CSAVQETQYF
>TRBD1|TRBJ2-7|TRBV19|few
TGTGCCAGTAGTAAACAGGGGCTCCACGAGCAGTACTTC
CASSKQGLHEQYF
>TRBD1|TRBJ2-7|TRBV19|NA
TGTGCCAGTACGACCCGGACAGGGGGCTCCTACGAGCCGTACTTC
CASTTRTGGSYEPYF
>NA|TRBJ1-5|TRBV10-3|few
TGTGCCATCAGTGAAGAAACGGGACCTAACGGGGGCAATCAGCCCCAGCATTTT
CAISEETGPNGGNQPQHF
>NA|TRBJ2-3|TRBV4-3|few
TGCGCCAGCAGCCAAGATATGCAGGGCCCGCGGGGAGATACGCAGTATTTT
CASSQDMQGPRGDTQYF
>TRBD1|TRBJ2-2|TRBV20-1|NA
TGCAGTGCTAACGACAGGGGATCCGGGGAGCTGTTTTTT
CSANDRGSGELFF
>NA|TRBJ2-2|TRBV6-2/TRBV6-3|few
TGTGCCAGCAGTCCGCTCCGGGACGGGGACACCGGGGAGCTGTTTTTT
CASSPLRDGDTGELFF
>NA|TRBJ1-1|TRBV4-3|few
TGCGCCAGCAGCCCCCCGGGAACGCGAAAAGCTTTCTTT
CASSPPGTRKAFF
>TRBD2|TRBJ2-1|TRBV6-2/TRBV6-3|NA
TGTGCCAGCAGTTCTAGCGGGGCGTACAATGAGCAGTTCTTC
CASSSSGAYNEQFF
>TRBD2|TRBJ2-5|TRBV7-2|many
TGTGCCAGCAGCTCCACCCCGGGGACTAGCGCGTTTCAAGAGACCCAGTACTTC
CASSSTPGTSAFQETQYF